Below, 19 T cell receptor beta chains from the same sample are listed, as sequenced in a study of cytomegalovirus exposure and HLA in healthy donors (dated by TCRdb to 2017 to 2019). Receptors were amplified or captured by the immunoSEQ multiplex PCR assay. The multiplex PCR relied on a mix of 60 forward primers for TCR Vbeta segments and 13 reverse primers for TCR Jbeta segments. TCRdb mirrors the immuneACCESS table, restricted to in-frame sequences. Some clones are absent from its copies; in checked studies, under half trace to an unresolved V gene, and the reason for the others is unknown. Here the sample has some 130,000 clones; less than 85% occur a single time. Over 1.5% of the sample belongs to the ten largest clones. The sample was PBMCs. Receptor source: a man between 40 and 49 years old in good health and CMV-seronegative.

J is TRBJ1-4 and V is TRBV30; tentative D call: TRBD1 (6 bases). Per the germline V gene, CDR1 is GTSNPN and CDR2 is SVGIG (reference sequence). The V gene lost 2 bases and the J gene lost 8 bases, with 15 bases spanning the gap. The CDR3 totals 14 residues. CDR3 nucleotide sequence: TGTGCCTGGAGTTTCAGGGGCTCAGGGGAAAAACTGTTTTTT. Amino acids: CAWSFRGSGEKLFF.

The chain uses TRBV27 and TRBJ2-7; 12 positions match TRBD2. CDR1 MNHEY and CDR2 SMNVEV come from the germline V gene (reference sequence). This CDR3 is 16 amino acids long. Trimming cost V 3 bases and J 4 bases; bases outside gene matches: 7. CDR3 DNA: TGTGCCAGCAGTTTGACCACCGGGACTAGCGGGTACGAGCAGTACTTC. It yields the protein CASSLTTGTSGYEQYF.

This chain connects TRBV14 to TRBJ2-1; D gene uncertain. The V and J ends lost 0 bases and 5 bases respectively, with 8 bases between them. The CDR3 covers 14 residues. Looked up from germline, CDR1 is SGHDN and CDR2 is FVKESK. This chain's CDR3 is CASSQDVLHNEQFF. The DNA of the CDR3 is TGTGCCAGCAGCCAAGATGTTCTACACAATGAGCAGTTCTTC.

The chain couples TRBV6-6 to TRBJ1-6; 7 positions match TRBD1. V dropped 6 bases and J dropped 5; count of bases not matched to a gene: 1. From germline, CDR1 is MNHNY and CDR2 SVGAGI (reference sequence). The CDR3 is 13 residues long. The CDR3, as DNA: TGTGCCAGCAGGCAGGGGGATAATTCACCCCTCCACTTT. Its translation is CASRQGDNSPLHF.

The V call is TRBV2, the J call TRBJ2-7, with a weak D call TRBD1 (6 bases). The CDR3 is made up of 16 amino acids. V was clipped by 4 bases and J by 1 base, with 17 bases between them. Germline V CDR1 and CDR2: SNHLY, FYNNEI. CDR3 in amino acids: CASSGDPRDTSYEQYF. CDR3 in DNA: TGTGCCAGCAGTGGGGATCCCCGGGACACTTCCTACGAGCAGTACTTC.

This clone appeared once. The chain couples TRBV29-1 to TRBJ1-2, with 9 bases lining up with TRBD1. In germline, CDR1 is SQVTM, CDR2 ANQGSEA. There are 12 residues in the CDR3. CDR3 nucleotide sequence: TGCAGTGCGGACAGGGGAGGCTATGGCTACACCTTC. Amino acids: CSADRGGYGYTF.

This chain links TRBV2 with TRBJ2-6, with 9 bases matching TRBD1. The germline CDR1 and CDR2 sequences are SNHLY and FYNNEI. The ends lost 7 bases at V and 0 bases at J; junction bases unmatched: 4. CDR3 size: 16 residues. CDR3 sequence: CASTWDRVSGANVLTF. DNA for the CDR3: TGTGCCAGCACCTGGGACAGGGTCTCTGGGGCCAACGTCCTGACTTTC.

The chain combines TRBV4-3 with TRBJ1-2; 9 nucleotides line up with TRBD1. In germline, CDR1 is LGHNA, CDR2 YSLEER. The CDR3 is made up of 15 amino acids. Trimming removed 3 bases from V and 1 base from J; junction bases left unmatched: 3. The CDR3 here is CASSQWTGVNYGYTF. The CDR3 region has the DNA TGCGCCAGCAGCCAGTGGACAGGGGTTAACTATGGCTACACCTTC.

The CDR3 DNA sequence: TGCGCCAGCAGCTTGGACAGCGGCTATGGCTACACCTTC. Translated: CASSLDSGYGYTF. V is TRBV5-1 and J is TRBJ1-2, with unresolved D. V lost 0 bases, J lost 4 bases, and 7 bases lay in between. CDR1 is SGHRS, CDR2 YFSETQ, per germline. The CDR3 sequence is 13 residues long.

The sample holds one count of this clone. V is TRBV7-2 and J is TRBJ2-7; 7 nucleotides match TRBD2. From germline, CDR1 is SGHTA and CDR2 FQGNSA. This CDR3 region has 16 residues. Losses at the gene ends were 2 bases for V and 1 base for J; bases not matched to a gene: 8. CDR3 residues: CASSLQAGLYSYEQYF. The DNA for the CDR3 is TGTGCCAGCAGCTTACAAGCGGGGCTCTATTCCTACGAGCAGTACTTC. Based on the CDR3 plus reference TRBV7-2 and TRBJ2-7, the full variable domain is GAGVSQSPSNKVTEKGKDVELRCDPISGHTALYWYRQSLGQGLEFLIYFQGNSAPDKSGLPSDRFSAERTGGSVSTLTIQRTQQEDSAVYLCASSLQAGLYSYEQYFGPGTRLTVT.

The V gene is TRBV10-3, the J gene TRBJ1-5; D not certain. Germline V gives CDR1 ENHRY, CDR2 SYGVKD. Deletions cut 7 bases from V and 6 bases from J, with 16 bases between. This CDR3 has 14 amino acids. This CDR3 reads CAINKEGLSQPQHF. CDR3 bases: TGTGCCATCAACAAAGAGGGCCTAAGTCAGCCCCAGCATTTT.

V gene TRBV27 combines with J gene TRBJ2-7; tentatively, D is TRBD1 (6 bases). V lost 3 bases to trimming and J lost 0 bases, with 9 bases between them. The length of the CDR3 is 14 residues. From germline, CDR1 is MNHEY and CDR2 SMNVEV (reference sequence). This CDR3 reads CASSLTGLSYEQYF. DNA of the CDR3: TGTGCCAGCAGTTTGACAGGTCTCTCCTACGAGCAGTACTTC.

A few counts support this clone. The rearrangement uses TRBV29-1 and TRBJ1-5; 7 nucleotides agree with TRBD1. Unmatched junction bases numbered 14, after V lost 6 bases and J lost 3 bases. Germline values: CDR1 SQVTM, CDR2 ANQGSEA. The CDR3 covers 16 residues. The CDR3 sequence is CSVTLARTGLNQPQHF. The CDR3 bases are TGCAGCGTCACACTTGCTCGGACAGGCCTCAATCAGCCCCAGCATTTT.

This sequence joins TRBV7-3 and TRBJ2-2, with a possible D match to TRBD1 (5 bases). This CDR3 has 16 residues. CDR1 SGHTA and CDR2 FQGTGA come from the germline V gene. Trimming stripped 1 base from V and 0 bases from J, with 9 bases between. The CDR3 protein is CASSLNWTPNTGELFF. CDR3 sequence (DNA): TGTGCCAGCAGCTTAAACTGGACACCGAACACCGGGGAGCTGTTTTTT.

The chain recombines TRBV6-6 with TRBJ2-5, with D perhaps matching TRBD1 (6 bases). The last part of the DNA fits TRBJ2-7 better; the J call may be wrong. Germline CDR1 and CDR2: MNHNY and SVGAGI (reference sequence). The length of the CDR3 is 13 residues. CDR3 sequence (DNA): TGTGCCAGCAGTCCGGACAGCTCCTACGAGCAGTACTTC. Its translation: CASSPDSSYEQYF.

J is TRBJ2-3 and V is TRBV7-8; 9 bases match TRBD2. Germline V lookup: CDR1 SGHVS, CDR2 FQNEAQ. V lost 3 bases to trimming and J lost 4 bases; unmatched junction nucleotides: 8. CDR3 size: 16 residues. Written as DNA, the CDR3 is TGTGCCAGCAGCTTGGGGGGTAGCGGGAGCGCAGATACGCAGTATTTT. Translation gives CASSLGGSGSADTQYF.

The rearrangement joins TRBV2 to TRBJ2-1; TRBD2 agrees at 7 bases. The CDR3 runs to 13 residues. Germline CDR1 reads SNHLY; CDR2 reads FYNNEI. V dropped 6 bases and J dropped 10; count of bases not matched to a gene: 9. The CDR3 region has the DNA TGTGCCAGCAGGTCCGGGACTACGCACGAGCAGTTCTTC. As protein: CASRSGTTHEQFF.

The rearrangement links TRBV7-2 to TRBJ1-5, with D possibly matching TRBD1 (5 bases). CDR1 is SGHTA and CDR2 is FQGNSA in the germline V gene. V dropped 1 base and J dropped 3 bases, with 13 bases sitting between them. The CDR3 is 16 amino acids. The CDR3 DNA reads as TGTGCCAGCAGCTTAGGCGGGACTATCTTCAATCAGCCCCAGCATTTT. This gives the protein CASSLGGTIFNQPQHF.

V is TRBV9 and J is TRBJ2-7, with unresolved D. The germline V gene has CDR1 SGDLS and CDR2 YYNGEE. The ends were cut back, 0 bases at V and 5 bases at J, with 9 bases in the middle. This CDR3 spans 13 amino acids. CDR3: CASSVVGADEQYF. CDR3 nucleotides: TGTGCCAGCAGCGTAGTTGGAGCTGACGAGCAGTACTTC.